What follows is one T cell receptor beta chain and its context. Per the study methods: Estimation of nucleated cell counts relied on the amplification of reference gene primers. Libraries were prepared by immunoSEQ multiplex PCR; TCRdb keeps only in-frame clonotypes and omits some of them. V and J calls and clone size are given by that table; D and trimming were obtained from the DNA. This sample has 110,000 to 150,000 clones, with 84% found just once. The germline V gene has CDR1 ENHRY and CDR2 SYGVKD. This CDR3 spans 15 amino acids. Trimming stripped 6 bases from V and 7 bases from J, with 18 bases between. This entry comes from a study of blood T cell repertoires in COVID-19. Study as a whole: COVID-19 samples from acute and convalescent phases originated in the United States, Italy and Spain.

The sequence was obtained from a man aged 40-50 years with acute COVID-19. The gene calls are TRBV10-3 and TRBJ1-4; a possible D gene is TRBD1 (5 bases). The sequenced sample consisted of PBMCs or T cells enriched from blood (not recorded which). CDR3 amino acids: CAISSSGEGAEKLFF. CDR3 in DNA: TGTGCCATCAGCTCGTCTGGGGAAGGGGCTGAAAAACTGTTTTTT.